This T cell receptor (beta chain) was documented in a study of T cells after yellow fever vaccination. In the study overall: Fractions with few cells were prepared using SMART-Seq v4 Ultra Low Input.

MiXCR, applied by TCRdb to the 5' RACE reads, yields one record per CDR3 protein. The data contain around 340,000 distinct CDR3 sequences, around 12% of them singletons. In this sample, this clonotype turned up a few times. Sequencing was performed on CD4+ T cells sorted from PBMCs, taken 15 days after the yellow fever booster vaccination. This TCR derives from a man between 18 and 29 years old who received the YFV17D yellow fever vaccine.

CDR3 sequence: CASSLAGKRGYTF. DNA of the CDR3: TGTGCCAGCAGTTTAGCAGGGAAACGTGGCTACACCTTC. The chain is built from TRBV27 and TRBJ1-2; weak D call: TRBD1 (5 bases). V was pared by 2 bases and J by 7 bases, with 11 bases between. From germline, CDR1 is MNHEY and CDR2 SMNVEV (reference sequence). This CDR3 comprises 13 residues.